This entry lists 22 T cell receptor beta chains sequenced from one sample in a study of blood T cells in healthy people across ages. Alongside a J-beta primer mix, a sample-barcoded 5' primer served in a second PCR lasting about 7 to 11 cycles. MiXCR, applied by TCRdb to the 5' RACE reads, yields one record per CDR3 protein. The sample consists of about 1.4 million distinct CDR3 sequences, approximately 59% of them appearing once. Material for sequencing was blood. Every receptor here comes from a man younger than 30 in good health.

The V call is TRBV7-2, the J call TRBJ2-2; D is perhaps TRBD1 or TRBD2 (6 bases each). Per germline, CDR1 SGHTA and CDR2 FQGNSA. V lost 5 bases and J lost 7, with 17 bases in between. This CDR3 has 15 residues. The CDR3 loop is CASSLTGGNIGELFF. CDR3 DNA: TGTGCCAGCAGCCTGACAGGAGGGAATATCGGGGAGCTGTTTTTT.

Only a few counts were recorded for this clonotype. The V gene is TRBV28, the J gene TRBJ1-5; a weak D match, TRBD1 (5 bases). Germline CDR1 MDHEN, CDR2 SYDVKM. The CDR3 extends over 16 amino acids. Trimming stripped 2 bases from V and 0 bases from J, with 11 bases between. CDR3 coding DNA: TGTGCCAGCAGTTTAATTGCGGGGGTTAGCAATCAGCCCCAGCATTTT. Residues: CASSLIAGVSNQPQHF.

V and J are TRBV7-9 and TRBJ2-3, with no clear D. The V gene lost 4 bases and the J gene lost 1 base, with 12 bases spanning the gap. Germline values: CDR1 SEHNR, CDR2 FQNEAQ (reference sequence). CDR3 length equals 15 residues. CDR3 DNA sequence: TGTGCCAGCAGCTCTACACCTCTAGGCACAGATACGCAGTATTTT. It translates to CASSSTPLGTDTQYF.

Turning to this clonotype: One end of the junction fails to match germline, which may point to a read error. Written as DNA, the CDR3 is TGCGCCAGCAGATTTTTAGTGGGGGCTGGAGACTATGGTTACACCTTC. This translates into CASRFLVGAGDYGYTF. V usage is TRBV4-1 and J usage is TRBJ1-2; the D gene is possibly TRBD1 (6 bases). CDR1 MGHRA and CDR2 YSYEKL come from the germline V gene. The CDR3 contains 16 residues.

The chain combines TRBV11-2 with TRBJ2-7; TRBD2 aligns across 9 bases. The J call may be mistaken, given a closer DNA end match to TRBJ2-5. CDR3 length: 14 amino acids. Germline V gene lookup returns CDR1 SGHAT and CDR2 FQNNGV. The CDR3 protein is CASSLGSGGETQYF. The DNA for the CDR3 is TGTGCCAGCAGCTTGGGCAGCGGGGGGGAGACCCAGTACTTC.

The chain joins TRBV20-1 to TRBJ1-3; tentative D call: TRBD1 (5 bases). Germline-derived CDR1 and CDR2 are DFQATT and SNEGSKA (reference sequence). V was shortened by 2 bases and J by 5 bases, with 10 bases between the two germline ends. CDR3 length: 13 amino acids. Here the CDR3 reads CSARWSGRNTIYF. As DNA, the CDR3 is TGCAGTGCTAGATGGTCAGGGAGAAACACCATATATTTT.

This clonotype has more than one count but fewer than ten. The CDR3 DNA reads as TGTGCCAGCAGTTTATCACAGGGGACCTTAGGCTACACCTTC. Residues: CASSLSQGTLGYTF. J is TRBJ1-2 and V is TRBV27, with TRBD1 matching 7 bases. V lost 0 bases and J lost 8; bases outside the gene matches: 6. CDR1 and CDR2 (germline): MNHEY, SMNVEV (reference sequence). The length of the CDR3 is 14 residues.

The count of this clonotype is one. The CDR3 reads CASSPAKGGLGRTEKLFF. CDR3 nucleotide sequence: TGTGCCAGCAGTCCCGCCAAGGGGGGTTTGGGCCGAACTGAAAAACTGTTTTTT. The chain has TRBV2 and TRBJ1-4; D is possibly TRBD1 (6 bases). From germline, CDR1 is SNHLY and CDR2 FYNNEI. V was cut by 5 bases and J by 7 bases, with 26 bases left in between. The CDR3 is made up of 18 amino acids.

The CDR3 sequence is CASGPPRAGGNQPQHF. The CDR3 DNA is TGTGCTAGTGGTCCCCCCCGGGCAGGGGGTAACCAGCCCCAGCATTTT. The chain links TRBV12-5 to TRBJ1-5, with 7 bases matching TRBD1. The J segment lost 7 bases and the V segment lost 5 bases, leaving 14 bases of the junction unmatched. Germline lookup yields CDR1 LGHNT and CDR2 FRNRAP. There are 16 residues in the CDR3.

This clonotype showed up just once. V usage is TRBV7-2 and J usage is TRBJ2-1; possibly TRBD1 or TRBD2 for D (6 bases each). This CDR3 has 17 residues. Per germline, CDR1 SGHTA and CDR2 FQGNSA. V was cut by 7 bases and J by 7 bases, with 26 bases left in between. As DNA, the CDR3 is TGTGCCAGCAACGGAGGGACCCAAGGGGGATTGGGTAATGAGCAGTTCTTC. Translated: CASNGGTQGGLGNEQFF.

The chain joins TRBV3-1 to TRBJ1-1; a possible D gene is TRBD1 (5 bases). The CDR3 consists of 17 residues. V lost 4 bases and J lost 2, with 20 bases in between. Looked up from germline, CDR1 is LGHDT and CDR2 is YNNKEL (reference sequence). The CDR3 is CASSRTPDRIRNTEAFF. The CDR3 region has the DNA TGTGCCAGCAGCCGTACGCCCGACAGAATAAGAAACACTGAAGCTTTCTTT.

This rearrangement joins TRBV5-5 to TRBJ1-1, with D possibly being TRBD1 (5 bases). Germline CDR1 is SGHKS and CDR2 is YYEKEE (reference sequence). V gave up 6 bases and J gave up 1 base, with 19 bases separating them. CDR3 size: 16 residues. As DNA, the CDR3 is TGTGCCAGCAACATGGGGTGGGGACGTACGAACACTGAAGCTTTCTTT. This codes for CASNMGWGRTNTEAFF.

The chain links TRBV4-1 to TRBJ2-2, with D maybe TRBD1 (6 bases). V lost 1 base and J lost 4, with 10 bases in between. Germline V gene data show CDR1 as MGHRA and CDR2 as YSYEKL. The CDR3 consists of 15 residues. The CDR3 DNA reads TGCGCCAGCAGCCAAGGTGAGACAGGCACCGGGGAGCTGTTTTTT. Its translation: CASSQGETGTGELFF.

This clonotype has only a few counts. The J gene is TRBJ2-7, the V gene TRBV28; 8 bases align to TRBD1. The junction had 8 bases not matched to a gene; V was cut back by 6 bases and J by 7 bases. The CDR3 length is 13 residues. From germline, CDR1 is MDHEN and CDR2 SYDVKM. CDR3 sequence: CASRTDRGWEQYF. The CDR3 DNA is TGTGCCAGCAGGACAGACAGGGGCTGGGAGCAGTACTTC.

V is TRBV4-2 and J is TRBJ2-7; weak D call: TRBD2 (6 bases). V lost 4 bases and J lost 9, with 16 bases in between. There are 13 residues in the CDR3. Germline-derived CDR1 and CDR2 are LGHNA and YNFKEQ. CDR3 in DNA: TGTGCCAGCAGCCCGGGCATCCATAGCGGGCAGTACTTC. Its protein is CASSPGIHSGQYF.

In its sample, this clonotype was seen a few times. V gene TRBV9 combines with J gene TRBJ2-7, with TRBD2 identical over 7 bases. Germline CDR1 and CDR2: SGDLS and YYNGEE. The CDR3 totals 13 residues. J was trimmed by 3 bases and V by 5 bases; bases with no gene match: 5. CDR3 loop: CASSRAGVYEQYF. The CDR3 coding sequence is TGTGCCAGCAGTAGGGCGGGGGTCTACGAGCAGTACTTC.

The CDR3: CASSPVQRADTQYF. As DNA, the CDR3 is TGCGCCAGCAGCCCGGTCCAGCGGGCAGATACGCAGTATTTT. This chain joins TRBV5-1 and TRBJ2-3; possible D gene TRBD2, 6 bases. The length of the CDR3 is 14 residues. Germline values: CDR1 SGHRS, CDR2 YFSETQ. V was shortened by 4 bases and J by 4 bases, with 13 bases between the two germline ends. The full variable domain, rest sourced from reference TRBV5-1 and TRBJ2-3, is KAGVTQTPRYLIKTRGQQVTLSCSPISGHRSVSWYQQTPGQGLQFLFEYFSETQRNKGNFPGRFSGRQFSNSRSEMNVSTLELGDSALYLCASSPVQRADTQYFGPGTRLTVL.

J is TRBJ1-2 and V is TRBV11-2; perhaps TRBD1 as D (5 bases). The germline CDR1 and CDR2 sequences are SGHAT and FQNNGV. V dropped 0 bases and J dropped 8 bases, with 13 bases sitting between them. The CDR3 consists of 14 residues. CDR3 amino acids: CASSLDWEGTGYTF. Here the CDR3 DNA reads TGTGCCAGCAGCTTAGATTGGGAGGGGACCGGCTACACCTTC.

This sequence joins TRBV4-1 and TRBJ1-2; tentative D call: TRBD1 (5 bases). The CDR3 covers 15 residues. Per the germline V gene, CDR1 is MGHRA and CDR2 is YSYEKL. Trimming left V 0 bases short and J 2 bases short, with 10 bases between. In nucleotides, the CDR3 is TGCGCCAGCAGCCAAGAAAACGAGGGGAACTATGGCTACACCTTC. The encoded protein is CASSQENEGNYGYTF.

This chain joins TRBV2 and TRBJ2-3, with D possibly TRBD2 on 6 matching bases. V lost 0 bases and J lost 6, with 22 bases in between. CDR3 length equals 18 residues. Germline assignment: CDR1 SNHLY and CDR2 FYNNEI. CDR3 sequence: CASSEALALGVNDDTQYF. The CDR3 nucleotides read TGTGCCAGCAGTGAAGCACTAGCCCTGGGGGTTAACGACGATACGCAGTATTTT.

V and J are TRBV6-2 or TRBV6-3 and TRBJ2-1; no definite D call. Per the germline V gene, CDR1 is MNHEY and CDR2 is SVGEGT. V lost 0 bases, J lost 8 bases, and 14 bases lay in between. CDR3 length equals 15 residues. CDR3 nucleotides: TGTGCCAGCAGTTACTCGCGACCCGGGTTGGATGAGCAGTTCTTC. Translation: CASSYSRPGLDEQFF.

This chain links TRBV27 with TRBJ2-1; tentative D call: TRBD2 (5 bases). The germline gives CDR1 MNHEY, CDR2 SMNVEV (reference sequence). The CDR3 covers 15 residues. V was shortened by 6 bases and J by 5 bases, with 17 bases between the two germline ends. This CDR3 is CASSNMPGSNNEQFF. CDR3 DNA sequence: TGTGCCAGCAGCAACATGCCGGGGTCCAACAATGAGCAGTTCTTC.